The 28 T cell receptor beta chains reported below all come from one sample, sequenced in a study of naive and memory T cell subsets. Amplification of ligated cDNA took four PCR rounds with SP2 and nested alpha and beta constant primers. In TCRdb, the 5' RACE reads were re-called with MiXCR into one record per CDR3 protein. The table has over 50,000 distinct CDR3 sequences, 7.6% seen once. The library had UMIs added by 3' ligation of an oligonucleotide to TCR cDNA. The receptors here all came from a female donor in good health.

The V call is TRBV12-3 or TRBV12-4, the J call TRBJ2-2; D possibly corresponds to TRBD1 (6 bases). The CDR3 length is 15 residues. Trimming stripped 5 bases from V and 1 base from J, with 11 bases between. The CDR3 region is CASSAGVKNTGELFF. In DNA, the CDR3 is TGTGCCAGCAGTGCAGGGGTGAAGAACACCGGGGAGCTGTTTTTT.

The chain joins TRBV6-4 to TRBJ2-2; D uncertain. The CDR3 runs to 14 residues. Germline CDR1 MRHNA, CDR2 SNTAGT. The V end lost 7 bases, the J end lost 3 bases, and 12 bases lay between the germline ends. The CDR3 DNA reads TGTGCCAGCACTCCGACATCGGACACCGGGGAGCTGTTTTTT. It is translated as CASTPTSDTGELFF.

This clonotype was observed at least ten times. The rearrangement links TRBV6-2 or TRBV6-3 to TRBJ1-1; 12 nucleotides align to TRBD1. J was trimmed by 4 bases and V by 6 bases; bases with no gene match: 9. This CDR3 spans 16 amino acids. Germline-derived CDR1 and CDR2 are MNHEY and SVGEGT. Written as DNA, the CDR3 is TGTGCCAGCAGAGACCGGGACAGGGGGCGAGGCACTGAAGCTTTCTTT. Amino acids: CASRDRDRGRGTEAFF.

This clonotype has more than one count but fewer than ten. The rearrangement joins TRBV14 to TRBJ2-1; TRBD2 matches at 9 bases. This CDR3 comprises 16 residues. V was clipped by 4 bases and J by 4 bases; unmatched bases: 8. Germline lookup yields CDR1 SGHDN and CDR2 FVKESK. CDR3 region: CASSRLWRGGYNEQFF. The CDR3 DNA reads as TGTGCCAGCAGCCGTCTTTGGCGGGGGGGATACAATGAGCAGTTCTTC.

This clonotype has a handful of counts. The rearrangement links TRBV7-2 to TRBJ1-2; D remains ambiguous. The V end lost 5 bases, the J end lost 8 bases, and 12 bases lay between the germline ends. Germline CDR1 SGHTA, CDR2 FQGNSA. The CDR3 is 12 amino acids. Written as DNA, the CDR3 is TGTGCCAGCAGCCCAGCAGTGGCCGGCTACACCTTC. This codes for CASSPAVAGYTF.

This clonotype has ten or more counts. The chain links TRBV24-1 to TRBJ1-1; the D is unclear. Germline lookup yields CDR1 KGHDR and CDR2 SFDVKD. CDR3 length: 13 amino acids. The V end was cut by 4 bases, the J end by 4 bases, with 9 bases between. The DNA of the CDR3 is TGTGCCACCAGTGACACCCGAGGCACTGAAGCTTTCTTT. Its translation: CATSDTRGTEAFF.

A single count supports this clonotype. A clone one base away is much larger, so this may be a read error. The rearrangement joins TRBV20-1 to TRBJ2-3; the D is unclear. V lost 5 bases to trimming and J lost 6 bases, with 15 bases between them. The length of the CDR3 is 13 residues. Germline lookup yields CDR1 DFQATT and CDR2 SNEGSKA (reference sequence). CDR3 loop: CSAPRFGRDTQYF. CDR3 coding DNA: TGCAGTGCTCCGAGATTCGGCCGTGATACGCAGTATTTT.

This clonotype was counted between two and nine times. CDR3 nucleotides: TGTGCCAGTAGTGCCCTAGGGACAGCCAACTACAATGAGCAGTTCTTC. This sequence encodes CASSALGTANYNEQFF. The V gene is TRBV19, the J gene TRBJ2-1; 7 nucleotides align to TRBD1. Germline V gene sequence: CDR1 LNHDA, CDR2 SQIVND (reference sequence). V was clipped by 5 bases and J by 3 bases; unmatched bases: 10. This CDR3 spans 16 amino acids.

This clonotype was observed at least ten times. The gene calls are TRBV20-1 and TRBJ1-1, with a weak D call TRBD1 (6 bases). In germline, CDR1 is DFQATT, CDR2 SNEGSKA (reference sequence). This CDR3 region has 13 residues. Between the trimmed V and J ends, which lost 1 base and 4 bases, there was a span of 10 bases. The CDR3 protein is CSARVGGPTEAFF. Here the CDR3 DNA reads TGCAGTGCTAGAGTAGGGGGGCCCACTGAAGCTTTCTTT.

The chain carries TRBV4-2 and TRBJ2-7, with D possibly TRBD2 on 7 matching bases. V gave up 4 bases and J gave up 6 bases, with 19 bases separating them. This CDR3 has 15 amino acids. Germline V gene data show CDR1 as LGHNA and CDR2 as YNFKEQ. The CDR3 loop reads CASSPRGGAYREQYF. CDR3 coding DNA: TGTGCCAGCAGCCCCCGAGGGGGGGCGTATCGCGAGCAGTACTTC.

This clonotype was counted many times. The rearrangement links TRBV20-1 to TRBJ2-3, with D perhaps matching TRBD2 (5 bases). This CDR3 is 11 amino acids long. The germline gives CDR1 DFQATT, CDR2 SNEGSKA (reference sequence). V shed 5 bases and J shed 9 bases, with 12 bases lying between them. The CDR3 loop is CSAPIGGTQYF. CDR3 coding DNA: TGCAGTGCTCCCATTGGAGGCACGCAGTATTTT.

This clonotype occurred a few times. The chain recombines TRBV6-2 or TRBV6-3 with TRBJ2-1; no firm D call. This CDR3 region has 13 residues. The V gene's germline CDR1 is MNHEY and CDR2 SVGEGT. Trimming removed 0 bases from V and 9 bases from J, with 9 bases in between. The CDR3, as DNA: TGTGCCAGCAGTTACTCGAGAATGGGTGAGCAGTTCTTC. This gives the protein CASSYSRMGEQFF.

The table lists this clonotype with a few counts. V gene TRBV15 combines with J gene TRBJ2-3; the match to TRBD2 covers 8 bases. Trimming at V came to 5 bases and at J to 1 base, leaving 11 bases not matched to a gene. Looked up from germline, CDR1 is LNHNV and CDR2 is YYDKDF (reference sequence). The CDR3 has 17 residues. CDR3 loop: CATSQREEAGGTDTQYF. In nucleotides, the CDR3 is TGTGCCACCAGCCAACGTGAAGAAGCGGGGGGCACAGATACGCAGTATTTT.

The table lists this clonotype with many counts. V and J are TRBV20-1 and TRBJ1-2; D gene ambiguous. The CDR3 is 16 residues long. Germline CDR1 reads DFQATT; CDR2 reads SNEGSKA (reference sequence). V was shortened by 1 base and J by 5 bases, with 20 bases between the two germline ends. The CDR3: CSARAGSVAEEYGYTF. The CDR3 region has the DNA TGCAGTGCTAGAGCGGGTTCGGTCGCAGAGGAGTATGGCTACACCTTC.

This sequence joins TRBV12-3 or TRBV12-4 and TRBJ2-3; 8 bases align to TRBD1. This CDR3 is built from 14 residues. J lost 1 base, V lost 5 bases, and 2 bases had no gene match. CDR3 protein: CASSETGGTDTQYF. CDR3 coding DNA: TGTGCCAGCAGTGAGACAGGGGGCACAGATACGCAGTATTTT.

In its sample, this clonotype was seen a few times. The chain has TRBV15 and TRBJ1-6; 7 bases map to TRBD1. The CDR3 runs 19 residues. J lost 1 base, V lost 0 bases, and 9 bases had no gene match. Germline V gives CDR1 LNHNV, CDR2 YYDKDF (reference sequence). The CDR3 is CATSREQGTVRSYNSPLHF. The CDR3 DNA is TGTGCCACCAGCAGAGAACAGGGGACAGTAAGGTCCTATAATTCACCCCTCCACTTT.

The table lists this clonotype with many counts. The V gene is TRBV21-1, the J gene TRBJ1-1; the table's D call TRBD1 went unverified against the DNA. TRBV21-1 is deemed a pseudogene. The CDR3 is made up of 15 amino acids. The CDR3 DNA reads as TGTGCCAGCAGCAAAGGTGGTCAGAGGGGCTGGGCAGCTTTCTTT. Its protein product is CASSKGGQRGWAAFF.

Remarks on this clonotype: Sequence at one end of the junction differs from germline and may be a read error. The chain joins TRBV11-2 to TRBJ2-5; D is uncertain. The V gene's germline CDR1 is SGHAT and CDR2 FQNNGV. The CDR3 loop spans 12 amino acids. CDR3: CVSSLSVETQYF. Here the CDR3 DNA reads TGTGTCAGCAGCTTAAGTGTAGAGACCCAGTACTTC.

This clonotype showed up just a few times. Here the CDR3 reads CASSEVPGQRATNEKLFF. The CDR3 nucleotides read TGCGCCAGCAGCGAAGTTCCGGGACAGCGTGCAACTAATGAAAAACTGTTTTTT. V gene TRBV4-1 combines with J gene TRBJ1-4, with 7 positions matching TRBD1. V lost 5 bases to trimming and J lost 0 bases; unmatched junction nucleotides: 12. CDR1 and CDR2 (germline): MGHRA, YSYEKL. This CDR3 comprises 18 residues.

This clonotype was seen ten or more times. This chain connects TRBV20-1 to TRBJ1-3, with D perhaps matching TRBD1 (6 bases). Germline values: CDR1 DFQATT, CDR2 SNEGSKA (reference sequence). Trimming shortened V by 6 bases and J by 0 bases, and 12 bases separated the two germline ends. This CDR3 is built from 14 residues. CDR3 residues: CSAAGQSSGNTIYF. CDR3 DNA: TGCAGTGCCGCCGGACAGAGCTCTGGAAACACCATATATTTT.

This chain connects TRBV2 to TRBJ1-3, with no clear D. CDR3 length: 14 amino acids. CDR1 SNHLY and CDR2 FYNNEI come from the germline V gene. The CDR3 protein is CVNSEARTGNTIYF. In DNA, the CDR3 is TGTGTCAACTCCGAGGCACGAACTGGAAACACCATATATTTT.

The CDR3 nucleotides read TGTGCCAGCAGTTACCAAACGTTTAGCTCTGGGGCCAACGTCCTGACTTTC. It codes for CASSYQTFSSGANVLTF. The chain joins TRBV6-2 or TRBV6-3 to TRBJ2-6; D not certain. This CDR3 comprises 17 residues. Germline-derived CDR1 and CDR2 are MNHEY and SVGEGT. V gave up 2 bases and J gave up 0 bases, with 11 bases separating them.

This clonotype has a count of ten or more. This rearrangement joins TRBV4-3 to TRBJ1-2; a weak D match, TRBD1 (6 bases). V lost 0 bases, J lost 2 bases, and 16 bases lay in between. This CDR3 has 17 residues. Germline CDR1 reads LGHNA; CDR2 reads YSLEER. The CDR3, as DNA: TGCGCCAGCAGCCAAGAAGTAGGCCCAGGGGTCAACTATGGCTACACCTTC. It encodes CASSQEVGPGVNYGYTF.

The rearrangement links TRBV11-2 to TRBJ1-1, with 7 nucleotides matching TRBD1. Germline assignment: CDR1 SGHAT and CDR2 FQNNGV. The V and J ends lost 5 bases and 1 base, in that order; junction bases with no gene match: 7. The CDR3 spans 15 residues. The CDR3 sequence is CASSPVQGRNTEAFF. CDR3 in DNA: TGTGCCAGCAGCCCAGTACAGGGGAGGAACACTGAAGCTTTCTTT. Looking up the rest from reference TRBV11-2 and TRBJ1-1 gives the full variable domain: EAGVAQSPRYKIIEKRQSVAFWCNPISGHATLYWYQQILGQGPKLLIQFQNNGVVDDSQLPKDRFSAERLKGVDSTLKIQPAKLEDSAVYLCASSPVQGRNTEAFFGQGTRLTVV.

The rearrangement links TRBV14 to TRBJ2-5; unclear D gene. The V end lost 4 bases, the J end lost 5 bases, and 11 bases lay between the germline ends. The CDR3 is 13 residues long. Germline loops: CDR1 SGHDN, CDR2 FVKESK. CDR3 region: CASSPSRLETQYF. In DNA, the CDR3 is TGTGCCAGCAGCCCCTCCCGGTTGGAGACCCAGTACTTC.

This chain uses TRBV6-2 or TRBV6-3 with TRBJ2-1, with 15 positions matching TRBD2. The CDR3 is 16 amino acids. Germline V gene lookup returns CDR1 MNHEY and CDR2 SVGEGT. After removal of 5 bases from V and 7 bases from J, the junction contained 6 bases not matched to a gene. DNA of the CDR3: TGTGCCAGCAGTGCCGGGACTAGCGGGGGGACGAATGAGCAGTTCTTC. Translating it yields CASSAGTSGGTNEQFF.

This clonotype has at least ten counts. The CDR3 loop reads CASSHLGRTEAFF. As DNA, the CDR3 is TGCGCCAGCAGCCACCTCGGGAGGACTGAAGCTTTCTTT. The genes are TRBV4-3 and TRBJ1-1; no clear D gene. Deletions cut 3 bases from V and 5 bases from J, with 10 bases between. The V gene's germline CDR1 is LGHNA and CDR2 YSLEER. The CDR3 has 13 residues.

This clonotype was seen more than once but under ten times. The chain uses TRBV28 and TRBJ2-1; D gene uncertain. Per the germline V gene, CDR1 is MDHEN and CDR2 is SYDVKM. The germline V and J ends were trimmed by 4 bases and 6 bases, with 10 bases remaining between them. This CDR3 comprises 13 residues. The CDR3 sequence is CASSSTVLNEQFF. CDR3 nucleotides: TGTGCCAGCAGTTCCACAGTTCTCAATGAGCAGTTCTTC.